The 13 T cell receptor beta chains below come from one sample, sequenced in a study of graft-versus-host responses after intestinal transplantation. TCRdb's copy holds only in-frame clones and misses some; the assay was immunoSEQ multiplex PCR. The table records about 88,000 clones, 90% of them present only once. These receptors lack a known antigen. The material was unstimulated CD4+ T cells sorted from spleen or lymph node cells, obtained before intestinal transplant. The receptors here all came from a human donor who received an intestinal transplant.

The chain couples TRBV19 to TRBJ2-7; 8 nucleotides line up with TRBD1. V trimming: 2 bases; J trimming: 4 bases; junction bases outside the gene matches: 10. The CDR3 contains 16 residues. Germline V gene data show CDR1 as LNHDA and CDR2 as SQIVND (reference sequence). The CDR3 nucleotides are TGTGCCAGTAGTATAATCCGGACAGGGAAGCCTTACGAGCAGTACTTC. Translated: CASSIIRTGKPYEQYF.

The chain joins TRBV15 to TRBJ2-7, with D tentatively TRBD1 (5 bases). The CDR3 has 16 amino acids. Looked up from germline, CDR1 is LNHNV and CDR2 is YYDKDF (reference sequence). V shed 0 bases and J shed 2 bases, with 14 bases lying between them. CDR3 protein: CATSRDWAGYAYEQYF. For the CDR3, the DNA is TGTGCCACCAGCAGAGATTGGGCAGGGTATGCCTACGAGCAGTACTTC.

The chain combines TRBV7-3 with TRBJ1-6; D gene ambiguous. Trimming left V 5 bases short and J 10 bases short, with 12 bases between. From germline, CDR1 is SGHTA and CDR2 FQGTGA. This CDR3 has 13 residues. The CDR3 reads CASSLDVNSPLHF. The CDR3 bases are TGTGCCAGCAGCCTAGACGTCAACTCACCCCTCCACTTT. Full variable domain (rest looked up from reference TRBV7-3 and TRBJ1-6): GAGVSQTPSNKVTEKGKYVELRCDPISGHTALYWYRQSLGQGPEFLIYFQGTGAADDSGLPNDRFFAVRPEGSVSTLKIQRTERGDSAVYLCASSLDVNSPLHFGNGTRLTVT.

CDR3 sequence (DNA): TGTGCCAGCAGCGTAGGAACCGCGGGGGTGCAGTTCTTC. Protein product: CASSVGTAGVQFF. The chain carries TRBV9 and TRBJ2-1; the match to TRBD2 covers 7 bases. The V gene's germline CDR1 is SGDLS and CDR2 YYNGEE. Trimming removed 0 bases from V and 12 bases from J; junction bases left unmatched: 6. This CDR3 spans 13 amino acids.

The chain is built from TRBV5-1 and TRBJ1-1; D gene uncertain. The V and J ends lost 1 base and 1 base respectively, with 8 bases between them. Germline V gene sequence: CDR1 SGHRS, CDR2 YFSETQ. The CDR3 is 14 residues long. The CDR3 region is CASSLLGGNTEAFF. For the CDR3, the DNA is TGCGCCAGCAGCTTGTTAGGCGGGAACACTGAAGCTTTCTTT.

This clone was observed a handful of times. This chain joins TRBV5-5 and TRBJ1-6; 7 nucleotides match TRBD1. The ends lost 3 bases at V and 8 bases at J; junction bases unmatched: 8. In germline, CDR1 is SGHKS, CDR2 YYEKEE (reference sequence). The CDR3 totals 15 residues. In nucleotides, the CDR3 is TGTGCCAGCAGCTCCACTTCGACAGGGCATTCACCCCTCCACTTT. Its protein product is CASSSTSTGHSPLHF.

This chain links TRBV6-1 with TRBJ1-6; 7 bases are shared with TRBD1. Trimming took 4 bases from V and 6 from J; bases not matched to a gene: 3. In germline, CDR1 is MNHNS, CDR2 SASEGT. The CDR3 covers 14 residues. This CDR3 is CASSANRGNSPLHF. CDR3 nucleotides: TGTGCCAGCAGTGCTAACAGGGGTAATTCACCCCTCCACTTT.

DNA for the CDR3: TGTGCCAGCAGCTTATTCGGCTGGGGGCTCTACAATGAGCAGTTCTTC. Translating gives CASSLFGWGLYNEQFF. V is TRBV7-8 and J is TRBJ2-1, with D possibly being TRBD1 (6 bases). The germline V gene encodes CDR1 SGHVS and CDR2 FQNEAQ. V shed 2 bases and J shed 3 bases, with 14 bases lying between them. The CDR3 sequence is 16 residues long.

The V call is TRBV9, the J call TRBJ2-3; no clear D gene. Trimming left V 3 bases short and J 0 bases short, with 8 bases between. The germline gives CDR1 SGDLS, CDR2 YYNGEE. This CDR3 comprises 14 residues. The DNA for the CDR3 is TGTGCCAGCAGCGAACAGCCTAGCACAGATACGCAGTATTTT. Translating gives CASSEQPSTDTQYF.

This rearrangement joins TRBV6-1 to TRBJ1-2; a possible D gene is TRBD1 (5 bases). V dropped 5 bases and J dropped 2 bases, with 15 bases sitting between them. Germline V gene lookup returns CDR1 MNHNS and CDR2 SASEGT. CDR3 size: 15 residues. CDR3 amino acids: CASSPLRAGNYGYTF. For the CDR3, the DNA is TGTGCCAGCAGTCCCTTAAGGGCAGGGAACTATGGCTACACCTTC.

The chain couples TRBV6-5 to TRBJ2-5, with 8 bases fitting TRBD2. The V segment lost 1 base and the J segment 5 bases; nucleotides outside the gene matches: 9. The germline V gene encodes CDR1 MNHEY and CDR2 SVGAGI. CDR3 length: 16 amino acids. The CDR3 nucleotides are TGTGCCAGCAGTTACTTCCCGGGAGGGATAGTGGAGACCCAGTACTTC. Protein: CASSYFPGGIVETQYF.

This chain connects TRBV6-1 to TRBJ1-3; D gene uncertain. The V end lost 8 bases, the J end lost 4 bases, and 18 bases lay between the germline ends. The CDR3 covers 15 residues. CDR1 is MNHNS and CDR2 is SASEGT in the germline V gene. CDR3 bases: TGTGCCAGCTCAGTTACAATGCCCCGAGGAAACACCATATATTTT. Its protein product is CASSVTMPRGNTIYF.

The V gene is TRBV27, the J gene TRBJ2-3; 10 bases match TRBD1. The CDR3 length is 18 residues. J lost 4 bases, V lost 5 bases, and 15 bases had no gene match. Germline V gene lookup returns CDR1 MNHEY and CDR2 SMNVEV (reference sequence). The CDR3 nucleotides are TGTGCCAGCAGTCCCCCGGGACAGGGGACGCCGTGGGCAGATACGCAGTATTTT. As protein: CASSPPGQGTPWADTQYF.